This T cell receptor (beta chain) was observed in a study of T cells in Graves' hyperthyroidism and ophthalmopathy. Patients affected by ophthalmopathy presented a Clinical Activity Score of at least 3, a NOSPECS grade of at least 4, and disease duration below 3 months. Amplification yielded TCR beta CDR3 regions, with RNA transcripts as the source. RT-PCR in the first round (using the HTBI primer set) targeted the TCR CDR3. MiXCR was run by TCRdb on the multiplex PCR reads, yielding one entry per CDR3 protein. The sample gives 300,000 to 400,000 distinct CDR3 sequences, roughly 15% of which show up once; roughly a fifth is in the top ten. On this clonotype itself: The antigen is undetermined.

The germline CDR1 and CDR2 sequences are MNHEY and SMNVEV (reference sequence). The CDR3 consists of 16 residues. With V trimmed by 8 bases and J by 4 bases, 11 bases remained unmatched. Overall study results and limits: Model predictions of ophthalmopathy came a median approximately 6.5 months before onset. Blood shared most expanded thyroid clonotypes above 0.001.

This receptor was identified in a woman under 40 with Graves' ophthalmopathy. This chain joins TRBV27 and TRBJ2-3; 11 bases are shared with TRBD2. Sequencing was performed on blood. The CDR3 nucleotides are TGTGCCAGCGGACATTTAGCGGGGGGGCCCTCAGATACGCAGTATTTT. Its translation is CASGHLAGGPSDTQYF.